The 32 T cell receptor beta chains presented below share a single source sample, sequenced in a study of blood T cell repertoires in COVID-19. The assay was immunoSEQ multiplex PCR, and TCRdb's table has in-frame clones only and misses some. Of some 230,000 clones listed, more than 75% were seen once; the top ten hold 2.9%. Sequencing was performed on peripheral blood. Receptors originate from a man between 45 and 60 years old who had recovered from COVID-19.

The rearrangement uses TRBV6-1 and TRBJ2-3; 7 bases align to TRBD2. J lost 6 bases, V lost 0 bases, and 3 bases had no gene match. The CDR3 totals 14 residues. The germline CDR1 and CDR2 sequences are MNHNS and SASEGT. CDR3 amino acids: CASSEAGGWDTQYF. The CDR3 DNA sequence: TGTGCCAGCAGTGAAGCGGGAGGGTGGGATACGCAGTATTTT.

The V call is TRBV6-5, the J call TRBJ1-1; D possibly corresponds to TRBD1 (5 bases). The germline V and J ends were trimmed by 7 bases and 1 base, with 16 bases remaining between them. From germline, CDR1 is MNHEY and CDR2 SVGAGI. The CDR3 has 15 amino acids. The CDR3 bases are TGTGCCAGCAACGACCAGGGTTGGGGGAACACTGAAGCTTTCTTT. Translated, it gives CASNDQGWGNTEAFF.

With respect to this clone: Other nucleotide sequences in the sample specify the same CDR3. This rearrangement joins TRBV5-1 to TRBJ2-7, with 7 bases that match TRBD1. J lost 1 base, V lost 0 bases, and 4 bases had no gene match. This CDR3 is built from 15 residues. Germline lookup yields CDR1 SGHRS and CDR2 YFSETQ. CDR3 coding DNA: TGCGCCAGCAGCTTGGCGGCAGGGGGTTCCTACGAGCAGTACTTC. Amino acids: CASSLAAGGSYEQYF.

The CDR3 bases are TGTGCCAGCAGCCAAACAGGGGATTACGAGCAGTACTTC. Protein sequence: CASSQTGDYEQYF. The chain recombines TRBV14 with TRBJ2-7; 7 nucleotides agree with TRBD1. The CDR3 length is 13 residues. Per the germline V gene, CDR1 is SGHDN and CDR2 is FVKESK. Trimming removed 2 bases from V and 4 bases from J; junction bases left unmatched: 2.

The CDR3 sequence is CASSPRLAGKMNELYNEQFF. The CDR3 DNA reads as TGTGCCAGTAGTCCCAGACTAGCGGGAAAAATGAACGAACTATACAATGAGCAGTTCTTC. J is TRBJ2-1 and V is TRBV19; TRBD2 matches 11 bases. CDR1 LNHDA and CDR2 SQIVND come from the germline V gene (reference sequence). V lost 5 bases and J lost 4; bases outside the gene matches: 19. The CDR3 covers 20 residues.

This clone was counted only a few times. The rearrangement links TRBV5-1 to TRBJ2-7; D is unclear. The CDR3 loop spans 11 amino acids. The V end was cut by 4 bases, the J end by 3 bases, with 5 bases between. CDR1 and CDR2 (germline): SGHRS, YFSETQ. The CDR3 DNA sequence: TGCGCCAGCAGCGGAGACTACGAGCAGTACTTC. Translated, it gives CASSGDYEQYF.

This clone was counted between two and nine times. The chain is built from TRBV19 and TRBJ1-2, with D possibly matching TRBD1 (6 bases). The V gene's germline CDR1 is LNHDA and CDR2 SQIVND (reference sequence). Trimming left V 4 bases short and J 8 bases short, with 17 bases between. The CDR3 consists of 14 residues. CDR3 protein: CASSTPRGARGYTF. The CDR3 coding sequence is TGTGCCAGTAGTACCCCCCGGGGGGCGCGCGGCTACACCTTC. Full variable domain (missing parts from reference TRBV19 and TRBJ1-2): DGGITQSPKYLFRKEGQNVTLSCEQNLNHDAMYWYRQDPGQGLRLIYYSQIVNDFQKGDIAEGYSVSREKKESFPLTVTSAQKNPTAFYLCASSTPRGARGYTFGSGTRLTVV.

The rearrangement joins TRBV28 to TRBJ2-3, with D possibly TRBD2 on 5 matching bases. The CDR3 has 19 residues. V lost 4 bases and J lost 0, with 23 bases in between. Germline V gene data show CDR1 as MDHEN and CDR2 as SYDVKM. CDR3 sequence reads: CASSYFSPSKGPSTDTQYF. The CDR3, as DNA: TGTGCCAGCAGTTACTTCAGTCCTAGCAAGGGTCCCAGCACAGATACGCAGTATTTT. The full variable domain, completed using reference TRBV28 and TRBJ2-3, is DVKVTQSSRYLVKRTGEKVFLECVQDMDHENMFWYRQDPGLGLRLIYFSYDVKMKEKGDIPEGYSVSREKKERFSLILESASTNQTSMYLCASSYFSPSKGPSTDTQYFGPGTRLTVL.

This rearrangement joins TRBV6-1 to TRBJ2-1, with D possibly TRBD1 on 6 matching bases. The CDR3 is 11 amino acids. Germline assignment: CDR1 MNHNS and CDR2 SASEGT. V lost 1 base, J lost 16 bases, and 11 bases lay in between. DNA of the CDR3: TGTGCCAGCAGTGAAGGGGCAGGGGATTTCTTC. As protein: CASSEGAGDFF.

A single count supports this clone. The CDR3 DNA follows: TGTGCCAGCAGCTTAGAGGGACAGTACCAAGAGACCCAGTACTTC. Translation: CASSLEGQYQETQYF. The chain uses TRBV11-2 and TRBJ2-5; 7 bases are a match to TRBD1. The CDR3 is made up of 15 amino acids. Germline-derived CDR1 and CDR2 are SGHAT and FQNNGV. The junction had 1 base not matched to a gene; V was cut back by 0 bases and J by 0 bases.

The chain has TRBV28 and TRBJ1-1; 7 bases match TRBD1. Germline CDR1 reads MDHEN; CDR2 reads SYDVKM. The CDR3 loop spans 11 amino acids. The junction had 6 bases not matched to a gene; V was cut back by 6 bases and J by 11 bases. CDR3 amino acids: CASSYRGQAFF. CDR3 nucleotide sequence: TGTGCCAGCAGCTATAGGGGGCAGGCTTTCTTT.

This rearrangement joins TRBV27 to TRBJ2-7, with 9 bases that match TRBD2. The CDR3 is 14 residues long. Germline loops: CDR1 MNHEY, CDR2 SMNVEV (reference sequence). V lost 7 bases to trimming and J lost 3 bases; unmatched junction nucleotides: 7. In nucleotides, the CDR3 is TGTGCCAGCACCGCGACTAGCGGAGGCTACGAGCAGTACTTC. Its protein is CASTATSGGYEQYF.

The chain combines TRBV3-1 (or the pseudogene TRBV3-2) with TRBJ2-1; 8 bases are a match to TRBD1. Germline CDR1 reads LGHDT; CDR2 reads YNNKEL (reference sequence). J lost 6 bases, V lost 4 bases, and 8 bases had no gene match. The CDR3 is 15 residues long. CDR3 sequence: CASSPRWTGINEQFF. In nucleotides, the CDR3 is TGTGCCAGCAGCCCCAGGTGGACAGGGATCAATGAGCAGTTCTTC.

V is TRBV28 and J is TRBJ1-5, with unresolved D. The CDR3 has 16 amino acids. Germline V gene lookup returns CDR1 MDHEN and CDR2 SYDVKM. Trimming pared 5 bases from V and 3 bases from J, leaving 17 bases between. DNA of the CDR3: TGTGCCAGCAGTCAGAGGAAGGCAGAACTCAATCAGCCCCAGCATTTT. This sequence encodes CASSQRKAELNQPQHF.

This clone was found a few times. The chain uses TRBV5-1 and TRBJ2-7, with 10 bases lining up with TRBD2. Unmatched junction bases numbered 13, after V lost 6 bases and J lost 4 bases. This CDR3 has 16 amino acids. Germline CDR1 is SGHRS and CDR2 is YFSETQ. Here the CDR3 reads CASTPTGLAGVYEQYF. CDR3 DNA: TGCGCCAGCACCCCCACGGGGCTAGCGGGAGTATACGAGCAGTACTTC. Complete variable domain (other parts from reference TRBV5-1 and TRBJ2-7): KAGVTQTPRYLIKTRGQQVTLSCSPISGHRSVSWYQQTPGQGLQFLFEYFSETQRNKGNFPGRFSGRQFSNSRSEMNVSTLELGDSALYLCASTPTGLAGVYEQYFGPGTRLTVT.

The CDR3 protein is CASSFSGGGNQPQHF. DNA of the CDR3: TGTGCCAGCAGTTTTTCAGGGGGTGGCAATCAGCCCCAGCATTTT. J is TRBJ1-5 and V is TRBV28; 7 bases fit TRBD1. J gave up 2 bases and V 3 bases, and 4 bases lay outside the gene matches. CDR1 and CDR2 from the germline V gene are MDHEN and SYDVKM. The CDR3 spans 15 residues. The whole variable domain, remainder taken from reference TRBV28 and TRBJ1-5, is DVKVTQSSRYLVKRTGEKVFLECVQDMDHENMFWYRQDPGLGLRLIYFSYDVKMKEKGDIPEGYSVSREKKERFSLILESASTNQTSMYLCASSFSGGGNQPQHFGDGTRLSIL.

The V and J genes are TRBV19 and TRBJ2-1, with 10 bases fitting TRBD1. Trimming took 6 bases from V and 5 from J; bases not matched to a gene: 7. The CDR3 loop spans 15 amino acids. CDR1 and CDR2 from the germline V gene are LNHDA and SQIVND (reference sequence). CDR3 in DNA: TGTGCCAGTAGACTGGACAGGGGGGCCCACAATGAGCAGTTCTTC. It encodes CASRLDRGAHNEQFF.

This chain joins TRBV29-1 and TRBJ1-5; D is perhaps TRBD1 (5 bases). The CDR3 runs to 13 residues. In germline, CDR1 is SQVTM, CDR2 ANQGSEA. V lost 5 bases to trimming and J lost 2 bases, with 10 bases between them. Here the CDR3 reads CSVLWGGNQPQHF. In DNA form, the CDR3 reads TGCAGCGTTCTATGGGGGGGCAATCAGCCCCAGCATTTT. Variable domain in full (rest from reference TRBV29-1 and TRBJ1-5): SAVISQKPSRDICQRGTSLTIQCQVDSQVTMMFWYRQQPGQSLTLIATANQGSEATYESGFVIDKFPISRPNLTFSTLTVSNMSPEDSSIYLCSVLWGGNQPQHFGDGTRLSIL.

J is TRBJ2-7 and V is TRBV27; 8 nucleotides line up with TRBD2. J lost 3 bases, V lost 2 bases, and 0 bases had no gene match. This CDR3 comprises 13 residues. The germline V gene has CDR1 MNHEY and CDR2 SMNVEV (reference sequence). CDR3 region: CASSLRGGYEQYF. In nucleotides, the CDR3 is TGTGCCAGCAGTTTACGGGGGGGCTACGAGCAGTACTTC.

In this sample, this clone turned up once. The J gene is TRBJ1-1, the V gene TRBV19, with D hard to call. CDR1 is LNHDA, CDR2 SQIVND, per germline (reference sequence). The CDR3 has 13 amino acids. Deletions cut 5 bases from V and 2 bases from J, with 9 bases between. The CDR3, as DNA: TGTGCCAGTAGTCCGCAGGTTAACACTGAAGCTTTCTTT. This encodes CASSPQVNTEAFF.

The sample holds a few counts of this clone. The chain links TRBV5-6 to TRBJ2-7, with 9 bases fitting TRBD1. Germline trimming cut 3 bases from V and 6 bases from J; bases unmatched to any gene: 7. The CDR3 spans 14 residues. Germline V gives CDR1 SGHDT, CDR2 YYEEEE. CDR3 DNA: TGTGCCAGCAGCTACCGGGACAGGGCGGGCGAGCAGTACTTC. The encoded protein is CASSYRDRAGEQYF.

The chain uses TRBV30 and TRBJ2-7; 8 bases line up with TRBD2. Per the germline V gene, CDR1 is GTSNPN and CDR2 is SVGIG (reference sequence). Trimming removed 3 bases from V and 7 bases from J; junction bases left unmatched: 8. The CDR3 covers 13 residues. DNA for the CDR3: TGTGCCTGGAGACTAGCGGCCCTGGGGGAGCAGTACTTC. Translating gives CAWRLAALGEQYF.

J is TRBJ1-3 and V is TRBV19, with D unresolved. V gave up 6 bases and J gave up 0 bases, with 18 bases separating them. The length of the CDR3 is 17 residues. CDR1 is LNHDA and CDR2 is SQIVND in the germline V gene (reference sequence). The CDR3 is CASSNRKGGLSGNTIYF. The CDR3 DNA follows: TGTGCCAGTAGCAACCGAAAAGGTGGGCTCTCTGGAAACACCATATATTTT.

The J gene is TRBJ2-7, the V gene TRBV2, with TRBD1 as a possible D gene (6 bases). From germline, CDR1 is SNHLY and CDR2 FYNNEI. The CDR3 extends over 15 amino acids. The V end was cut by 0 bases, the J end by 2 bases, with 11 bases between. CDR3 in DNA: TGTGCCAGCAGTGAAGCGCTGTACAGGGCCTACGAGCAGTACTTC. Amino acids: CASSEALYRAYEQYF.

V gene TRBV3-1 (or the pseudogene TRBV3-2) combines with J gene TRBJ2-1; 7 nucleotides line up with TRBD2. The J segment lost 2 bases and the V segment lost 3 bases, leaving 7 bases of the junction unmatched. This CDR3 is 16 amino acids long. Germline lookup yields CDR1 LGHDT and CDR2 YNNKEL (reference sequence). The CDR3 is CASSQRSSGTYNEQFF. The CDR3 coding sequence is TGTGCCAGCAGCCAGCGGTCTAGCGGAACCTACAATGAGCAGTTCTTC.

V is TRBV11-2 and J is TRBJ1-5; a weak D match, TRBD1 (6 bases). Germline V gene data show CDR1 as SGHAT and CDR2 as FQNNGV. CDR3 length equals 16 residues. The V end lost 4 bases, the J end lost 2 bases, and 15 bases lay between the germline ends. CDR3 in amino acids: CASSSLQGRGNQPQHF. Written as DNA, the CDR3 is TGTGCCAGCAGCTCATTACAGGGAAGGGGCAATCAGCCCCAGCATTTT.

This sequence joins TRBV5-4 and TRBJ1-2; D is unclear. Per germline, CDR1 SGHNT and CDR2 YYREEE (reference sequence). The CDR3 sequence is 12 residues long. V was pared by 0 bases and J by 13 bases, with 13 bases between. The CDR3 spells CASSLAEFSPTF. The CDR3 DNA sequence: TGTGCCAGCAGCTTGGCTGAATTTAGTCCCACCTTC.

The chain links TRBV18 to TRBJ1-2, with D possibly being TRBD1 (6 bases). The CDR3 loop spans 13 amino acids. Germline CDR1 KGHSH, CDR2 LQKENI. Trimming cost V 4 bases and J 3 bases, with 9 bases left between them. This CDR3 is CASSRSGDYGYTF. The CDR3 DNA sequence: TGTGCCAGCTCACGCTCAGGGGACTATGGCTACACCTTC.

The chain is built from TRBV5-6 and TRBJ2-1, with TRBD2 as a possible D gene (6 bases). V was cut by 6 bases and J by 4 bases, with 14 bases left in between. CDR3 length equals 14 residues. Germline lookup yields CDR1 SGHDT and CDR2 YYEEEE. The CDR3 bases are TGTGCCAGCACCCTGGGCGGGATTTACAATGAGCAGTTCTTC. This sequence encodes CASTLGGIYNEQFF.

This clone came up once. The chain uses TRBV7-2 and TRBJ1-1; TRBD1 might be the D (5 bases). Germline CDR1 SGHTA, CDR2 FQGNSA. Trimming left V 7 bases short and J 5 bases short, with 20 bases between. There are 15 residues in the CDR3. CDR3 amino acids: CASNEESGRGTEAFF. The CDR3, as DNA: TGTGCCAGCAACGAGGAGTCAGGGAGGGGAACTGAAGCTTTCTTT.

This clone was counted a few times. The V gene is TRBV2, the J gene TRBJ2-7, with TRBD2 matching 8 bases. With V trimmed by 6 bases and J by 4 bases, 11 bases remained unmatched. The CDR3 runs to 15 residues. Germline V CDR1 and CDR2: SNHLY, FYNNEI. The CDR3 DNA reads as TGTGCCAGCAGCATGAGCGGGAGAGGTCGGTACGAGCAGTACTTC. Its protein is CASSMSGRGRYEQYF.

CDR3 sequence reads: CASTLGLAGGYEQYF. In DNA, the CDR3 is TGTGCCAGCACCTTGGGACTAGCGGGAGGATACGAGCAGTACTTC. The V and J genes are TRBV28 and TRBJ2-7, with 15 bases fitting TRBD2. This CDR3 comprises 15 residues. The V gene's germline CDR1 is MDHEN and CDR2 SYDVKM. V dropped 7 bases and J dropped 4; count of bases not matched to a gene: 5.